This T cell receptor beta chain derives from a study of cytomegalovirus exposure and HLA in healthy donors. Study-level results: Among donors in an Asian-associated ancestry cluster, a later analysis reportedly found fewer N-insertions than the roughly 730-donor mean.

The germline V gene has CDR1 SGHTA and CDR2 FQGNSA. The CDR3 sequence is 14 residues long. The V gene lost 2 bases and the J gene lost 1 base, with 8 bases spanning the gap. A multiplex PCR was run with 60 Vbeta primers and 13 Jbeta primers. The assay was immunoSEQ multiplex PCR, and TCRdb's table has in-frame clones only and misses some. The data hold roughly 200,000 clones, with 83% observed a single time. A remark on this clone: Its antigen is as yet unknown.

Specimen: PBMCs. This clonotype was obtained from a man in his fifties in good health and CMV-seronegative. The chain combines TRBV7-2 with TRBJ1-1; no clear D. The CDR3 sequence: CASSLTRGNTEAFF. The DNA for the CDR3 is TGTGCCAGCAGCTTAACACGGGGGAACACTGAAGCTTTCTTT.